The 17 T cell receptor beta chains reported below all come from one sample, sequenced in a study of cytotoxic CD8 clonotypes in ibrutinib-treated CLL. Assay used: immunoSEQ multiplex PCR; TCRdb lists only in-frame clones, some missing. This sample has more than 200,000 clones, with approximately 70% found just once. This specimen consisted of PBMCs, obtained after 12 months of ibrutinib treatment. Receptors were obtained from a human donor with chronic lymphocytic leukemia.

The rearrangement links TRBV19 to TRBJ2-7, with TRBD2 as a possible D gene (5 bases). V dropped 4 bases and J dropped 6 bases, with 7 bases sitting between them. The CDR3 is made up of 11 amino acids. Germline-derived CDR1 and CDR2 are LNHDA and SQIVND (reference sequence). This CDR3 reads CASSTGLEQYF. For the CDR3, the DNA is TGTGCCAGTAGTACCGGACTCGAGCAGTACTTC.

This rearrangement joins TRBV27 to TRBJ2-7, with TRBD1 identical over 8 bases. The germline V gene encodes CDR1 MNHEY and CDR2 SMNVEV (reference sequence). V gave up 2 bases and J gave up 1 base; unmatched junction bases: 7. CDR3 length: 16 residues. The CDR3, as DNA: TGTGCCAGCAGTTTAGTCGGACAGGGTGTATCCTACGAGCAGTACTTC. This sequence encodes CASSLVGQGVSYEQYF.

CDR3 sequence reads: CAWSVGPGRYGYTF. As DNA, the CDR3 is TGTGCCTGGAGTGTTGGGCCCGGACGGTATGGCTACACCTTC. The rearrangement links TRBV30 to TRBJ1-2; D is uncertain. The CDR3 length is 14 residues. Germline-derived CDR1 and CDR2 are GTSNPN and SVGIG (reference sequence). The V and J ends lost 0 bases and 5 bases respectively, with 13 bases between them.

The chain recombines TRBV5-1 with TRBJ1-2, with D uncertain. Germline-derived CDR1 and CDR2 are SGHRS and YFSETQ. The germline V and J ends were trimmed by 3 bases and 0 bases, with 6 bases remaining between them. The CDR3 extends over 13 amino acids. The DNA of the CDR3 is TGCGCCAGCAGCTGGGTCTCTAACTATGGCTACACCTTC. Translation gives CASSWVSNYGYTF.

V and J are TRBV30 and TRBJ1-5; no firm D call. Germline V CDR1 and CDR2: GTSNPN, SVGIG (reference sequence). The CDR3 is made up of 14 amino acids. The ends were cut back, 2 bases at V and 0 bases at J, with 8 bases in the middle. This CDR3 reads CAWSSRVSNQPQHF. CDR3 coding DNA: TGTGCCTGGAGTAGTAGGGTTAGCAATCAGCCCCAGCATTTT.

This chain joins TRBV15 and TRBJ2-7; D possibly matches TRBD1 or TRBD2 (6 bases each). This CDR3 comprises 14 residues. V lost 3 bases and J 6 bases, leaving 15 bases between the germline ends. The germline CDR1 and CDR2 sequences are LNHNV and YYDKDF (reference sequence). The CDR3 region is CATSRPGGGFEQYF. The CDR3 DNA reads TGTGCCACCAGCAGGCCTGGAGGGGGTTTCGAGCAGTACTTC.

The chain combines TRBV9 with TRBJ1-6; 8 nucleotides agree with TRBD1. This CDR3 is 16 amino acids long. Germline V gene lookup returns CDR1 SGDLS and CDR2 YYNGEE. With V trimmed by 4 bases and J by 6 bases, 9 bases remained unmatched. CDR3 amino acids: CASSPTGQARNSPLHF. In DNA form, the CDR3 reads TGTGCCAGCAGCCCAACGGGACAGGCTCGTAATTCACCCCTCCACTTT.

For this clone: Other nucleotide sequences in the sample specify the same CDR3. V and J are TRBV7-9 and TRBJ2-7; possibly TRBD2 for D (6 bases). Germline CDR1 reads SEHNR; CDR2 reads FQNEAQ (reference sequence). The CDR3 spans 13 residues. V lost 6 bases and J 3 bases, leaving 12 bases between the germline ends. CDR3 sequence (DNA): TGTGCCAGCAGTCCAGGGACTGGCTACGAGCAGTACTTC. Amino acids: CASSPGTGYEQYF.

The rearrangement links TRBV5-1 to TRBJ1-6; 7 nucleotides align to TRBD1. The J segment lost 14 bases and the V segment lost 0 bases, leaving 11 bases of the junction unmatched. CDR3 size: 15 residues. Germline CDR1 reads SGHRS; CDR2 reads YFSETQ. The CDR3 protein is CASSLEDRVVNTLHF. CDR3 in DNA: TGCGCCAGCAGCTTGGAAGACAGGGTGGTTAATACCCTCCACTTT.

The chain combines TRBV5-1 with TRBJ1-1; unclear D gene. The CDR3 covers 15 residues. Germline loops: CDR1 SGHRS, CDR2 YFSETQ. The V and J ends lost 0 bases and 5 bases respectively, with 14 bases between them. The CDR3 is CASSLEAPRGTEAFF. CDR3 nucleotides: TGCGCCAGCAGCTTGGAGGCACCCCGGGGAACTGAAGCTTTCTTT. Full variable domain (outside the CDR3, taken from reference TRBV5-1 and TRBJ1-1): KAGVTQTPRYLIKTRGQQVTLSCSPISGHRSVSWYQQTPGQGLQFLFEYFSETQRNKGNFPGRFSGRQFSNSRSEMNVSTLELGDSALYLCASSLEAPRGTEAFFGQGTRLTVV.

Written as DNA, the CDR3 is TGTGCCAGCCGAGGGGTGGGCGACGAGCAGTACTTC. It encodes CASRGVGDEQYF. V usage is TRBV27 and J usage is TRBJ2-7; D possibly matches TRBD1 or TRBD2 (5 bases each). The CDR3 contains 12 residues. Germline CDR1 and CDR2: MNHEY and SMNVEV (reference sequence). V was pared by 8 bases and J by 5 bases, with 13 bases between.

The chain has TRBV30 and TRBJ1-5; tentatively, D is TRBD1 (5 bases). Germline V gene lookup returns CDR1 GTSNPN and CDR2 SVGIG (reference sequence). V dropped 1 base and J dropped 10 bases, with 20 bases sitting between them. The CDR3 runs to 15 residues. CDR3 sequence reads: CAWSAWDGQNRPQHF. Here the CDR3 DNA reads TGTGCCTGGAGTGCTTGGGACGGACAAAACAGACCCCAGCATTTT.

The genes are TRBV6-4 and TRBJ1-1; 7 nucleotides agree with TRBD1. With 3 bases clipped from V and 11 bases from J, the junction kept 9 bases outside the gene matches. Looked up from germline, CDR1 is MRHNA and CDR2 is SNTAGT. This CDR3 is 13 amino acids long. CDR3 residues: CASSERTGVAAFF. CDR3 nucleotides: TGTGCCAGCAGTGAAAGGACAGGCGTAGCCGCTTTCTTT.

The DNA for the CDR3 is TGTGCCAGCAGCCCGAGAGTCACCGGGGAGCTGTTTTTT. It codes for CASSPRVTGELFF. The chain couples TRBV6-5 to TRBJ2-2; D is unresolved. The germline CDR1 and CDR2 sequences are MNHEY and SVGAGI. Trimming stripped 6 bases from V and 4 bases from J, with 9 bases between. This CDR3 has 13 residues.

CDR3 sequence: CASSSGFYGYTF. In DNA form, the CDR3 reads TGTGCCAGTAGTTCGGGATTCTATGGCTACACCTTC. The chain joins TRBV19 to TRBJ1-2; unclear D gene. V lost 5 bases, J lost 4 bases, and 8 bases lay in between. CDR1 is LNHDA and CDR2 is SQIVND in the germline V gene (reference sequence). The CDR3 sequence is 12 residues long.

The rearrangement joins TRBV5-1 to TRBJ1-1; 8 nucleotides agree with TRBD1. Germline lookup yields CDR1 SGHRS and CDR2 YFSETQ. This CDR3 spans 16 amino acids. V gave up 0 bases and J gave up 0 bases; unmatched junction bases: 4. The DNA of the CDR3 is TGCGCCAGCAGCTTGGGACAGGGGATGATGAACACTGAAGCTTTCTTT. Its protein product is CASSLGQGMMNTEAFF. The full variable domain, rest sourced from reference TRBV5-1 and TRBJ1-1, is KAGVTQTPRYLIKTRGQQVTLSCSPISGHRSVSWYQQTPGQGLQFLFEYFSETQRNKGNFPGRFSGRQFSNSRSEMNVSTLELGDSALYLCASSLGQGMMNTEAFFGQGTRLTVV.

The chain is built from TRBV7-8 and TRBJ2-1; TRBD2 agrees at 15 bases. CDR3 length: 20 amino acids. V was pared by 4 bases and J by 0 bases, with 10 bases of the junction left unmatched. The germline gives CDR1 SGHVS, CDR2 FQNEAQ. CDR3 loop: CASSSRPGLAGGSSYNEQFF. In nucleotides, the CDR3 is TGTGCCAGCAGCTCACGCCCCGGACTAGCGGGGGGGAGCTCCTACAATGAGCAGTTCTTC.